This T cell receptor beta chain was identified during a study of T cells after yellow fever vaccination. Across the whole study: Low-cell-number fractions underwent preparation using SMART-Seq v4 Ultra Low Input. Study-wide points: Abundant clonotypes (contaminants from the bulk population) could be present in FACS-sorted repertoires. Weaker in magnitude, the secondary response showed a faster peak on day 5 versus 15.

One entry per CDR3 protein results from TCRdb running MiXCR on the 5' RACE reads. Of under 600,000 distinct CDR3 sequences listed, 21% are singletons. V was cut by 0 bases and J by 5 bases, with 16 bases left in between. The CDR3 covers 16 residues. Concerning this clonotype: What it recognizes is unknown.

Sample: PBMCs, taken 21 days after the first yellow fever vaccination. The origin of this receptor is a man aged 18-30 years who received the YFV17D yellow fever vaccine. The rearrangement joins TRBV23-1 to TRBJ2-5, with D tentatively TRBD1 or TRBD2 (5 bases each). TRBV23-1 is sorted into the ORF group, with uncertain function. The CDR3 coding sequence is TGCGCCAGCAGTCAATCGAAAGGGGCTTGGGGGGAGACCCAGTACTTC. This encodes CASSQSKGAWGETQYF.